This T cell receptor (beta chain) derives from a study of blood T cells in healthy people across ages. Germline V gene data show CDR1 as MNHNS and CDR2 as SASEGT. CDR3 length equals 14 residues. Trimming removed 6 bases at V and 5 bases at J, with 16 bases between. The donors, healthy Caucasians from Russia, were aged roughly 6 to 90. Primed by a sample-barcoded 5' primer and a J-beta primer mix, a second PCR proceeded for about 7 to 12 cycles. From the 5' RACE reads, TCRdb called clonotypes with MiXCR, one entry per CDR3 protein. Of about 640,000 distinct CDR3 sequences in the sample, roughly 58% were seen once. This clonotype was counted between two and nine times.

This chain connects TRBV6-1 to TRBJ2-5, with a tentative D call TRBD2 (5 bases). The sequence was obtained from a man in his sixties in good health. What was sequenced was blood. CDR3 in amino acids: CASSQSGIPETQYF. In nucleotides, the CDR3 is TGTGCCAGCAGCCAATCGGGGATTCCCGAGACCCAGTACTTC.